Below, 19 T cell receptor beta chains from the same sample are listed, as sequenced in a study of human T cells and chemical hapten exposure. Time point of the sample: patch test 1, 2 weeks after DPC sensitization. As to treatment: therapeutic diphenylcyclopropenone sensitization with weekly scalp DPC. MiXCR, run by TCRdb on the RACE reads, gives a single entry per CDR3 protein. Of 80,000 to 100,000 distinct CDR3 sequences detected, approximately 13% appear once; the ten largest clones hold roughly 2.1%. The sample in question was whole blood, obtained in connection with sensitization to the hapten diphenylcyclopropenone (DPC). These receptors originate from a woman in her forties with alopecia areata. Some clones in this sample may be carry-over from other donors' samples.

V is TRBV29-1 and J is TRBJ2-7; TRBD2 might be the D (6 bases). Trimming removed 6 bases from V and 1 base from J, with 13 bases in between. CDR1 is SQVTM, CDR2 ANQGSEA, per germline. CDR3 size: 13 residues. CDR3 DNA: TGCAGCGTCACCGCCCGGGAGTCCTACGAGCAGTACTTC. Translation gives CSVTARESYEQYF.

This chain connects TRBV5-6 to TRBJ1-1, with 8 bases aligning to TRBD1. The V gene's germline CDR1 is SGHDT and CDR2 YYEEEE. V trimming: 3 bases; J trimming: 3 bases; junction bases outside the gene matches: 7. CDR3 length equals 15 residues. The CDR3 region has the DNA TGTGCCAGCAGCTACCGACAGGGGTGGCACACTGAAGCTTTCTTT. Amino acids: CASSYRQGWHTEAFF.

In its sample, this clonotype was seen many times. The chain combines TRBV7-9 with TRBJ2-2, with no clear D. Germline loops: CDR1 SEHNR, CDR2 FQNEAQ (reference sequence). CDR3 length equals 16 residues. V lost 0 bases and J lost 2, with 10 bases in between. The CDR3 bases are TGTGCCAGCAGCTTAGCGCGTGGCCCTAACACCGGGGAGCTGTTTTTT. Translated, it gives CASSLARGPNTGELFF.

In DNA form, the CDR3 reads TGTGCCAGCTCACCCAGGGGTAAGCGGGAATCCCACGAGCAGTACTTC. This sequence encodes CASSPRGKRESHEQYF. The rearrangement links TRBV18 to TRBJ2-7; tentatively, D is TRBD2 (7 bases). Germline CDR1 reads KGHSH; CDR2 reads LQKENI. CDR3 length: 16 amino acids. Deletions cut 3 bases from V and 5 bases from J, with 20 bases between.

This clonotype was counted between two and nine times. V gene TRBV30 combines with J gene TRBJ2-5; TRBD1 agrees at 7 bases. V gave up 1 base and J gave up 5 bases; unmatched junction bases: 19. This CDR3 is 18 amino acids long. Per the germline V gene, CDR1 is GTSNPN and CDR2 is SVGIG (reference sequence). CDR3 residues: CAWSGIVSGTEYGETQYF. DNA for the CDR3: TGTGCCTGGAGTGGGATTGTCTCGGGGACAGAGTATGGCGAGACCCAGTACTTC. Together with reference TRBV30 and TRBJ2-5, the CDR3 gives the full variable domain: SQTIHQWPATLVQPVGSPLSLECTVEGTSNPNLYWYRQAAGRGLQLLFYSVGIGQISSEVPQNLSASRPQDRQFILSSKKLLLSDSGFYLCAWSGIVSGTEYGETQYFGPGTRLLVL.

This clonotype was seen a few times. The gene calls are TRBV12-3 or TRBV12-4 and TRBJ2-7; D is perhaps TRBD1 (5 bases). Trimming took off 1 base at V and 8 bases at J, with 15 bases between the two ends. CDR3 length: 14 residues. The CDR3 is CASSLVGDSTKQYF. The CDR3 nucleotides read TGTGCCAGCAGTTTAGTAGGGGATTCTACGAAGCAGTACTTC.

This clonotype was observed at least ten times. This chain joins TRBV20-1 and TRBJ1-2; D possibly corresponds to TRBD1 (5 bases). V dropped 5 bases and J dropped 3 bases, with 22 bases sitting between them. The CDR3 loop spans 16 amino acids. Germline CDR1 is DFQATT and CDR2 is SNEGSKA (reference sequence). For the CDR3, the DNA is TGCAGTGCTTCCCGCGGGCGGAGGGACGAGTACTATGGCTACACCTTC. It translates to CSASRGRRDEYYGYTF.

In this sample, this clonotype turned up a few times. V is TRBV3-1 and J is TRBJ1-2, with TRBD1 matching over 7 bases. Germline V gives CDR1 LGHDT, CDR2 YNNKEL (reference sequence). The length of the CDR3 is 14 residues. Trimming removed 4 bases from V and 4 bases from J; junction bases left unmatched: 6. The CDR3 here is CASSPGTEVYGYTF. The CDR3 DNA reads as TGTGCCAGCAGCCCCGGGACAGAAGTCTATGGCTACACCTTC.

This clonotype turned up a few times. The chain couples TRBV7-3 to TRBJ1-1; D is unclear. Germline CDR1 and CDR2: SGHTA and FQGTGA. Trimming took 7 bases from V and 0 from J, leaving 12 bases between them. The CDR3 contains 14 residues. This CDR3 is CASKSDNMNTEAFF. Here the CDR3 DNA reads TGTGCCAGCAAATCAGACAACATGAACACTGAAGCTTTCTTT.

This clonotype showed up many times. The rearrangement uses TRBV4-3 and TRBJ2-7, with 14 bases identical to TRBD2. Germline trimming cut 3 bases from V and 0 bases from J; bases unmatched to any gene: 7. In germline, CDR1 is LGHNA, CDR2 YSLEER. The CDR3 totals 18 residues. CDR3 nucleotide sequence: TGCGCCAGCAGCCATGCGCGACTAGCGGGAGGGCTCTCCTACGAGCAGTACTTC. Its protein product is CASSHARLAGGLSYEQYF.

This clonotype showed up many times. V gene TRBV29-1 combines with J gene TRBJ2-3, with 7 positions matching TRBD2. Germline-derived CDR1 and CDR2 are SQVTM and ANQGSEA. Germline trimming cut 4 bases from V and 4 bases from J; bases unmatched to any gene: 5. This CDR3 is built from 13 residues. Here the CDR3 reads CSVGAGVADTQYF. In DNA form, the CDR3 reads TGCAGCGTTGGGGCGGGAGTTGCAGATACGCAGTATTTT.

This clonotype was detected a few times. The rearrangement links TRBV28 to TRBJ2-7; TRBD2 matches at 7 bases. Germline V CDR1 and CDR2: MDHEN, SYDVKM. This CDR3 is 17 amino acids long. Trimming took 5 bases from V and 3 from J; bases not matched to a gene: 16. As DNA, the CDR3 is TGTGCCAGCAGTGTCCCCCGGTCGGCGGGAGTAAACTACGAGCAGTACTTC. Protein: CASSVPRSAGVNYEQYF. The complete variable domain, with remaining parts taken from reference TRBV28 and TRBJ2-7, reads DVKVTQSSRYLVKRTGEKVFLECVQDMDHENMFWYRQDPGLGLRLIYFSYDVKMKEKGDIPEGYSVSREKKERFSLILESASTNQTSMYLCASSVPRSAGVNYEQYFGPGTRLTVT.

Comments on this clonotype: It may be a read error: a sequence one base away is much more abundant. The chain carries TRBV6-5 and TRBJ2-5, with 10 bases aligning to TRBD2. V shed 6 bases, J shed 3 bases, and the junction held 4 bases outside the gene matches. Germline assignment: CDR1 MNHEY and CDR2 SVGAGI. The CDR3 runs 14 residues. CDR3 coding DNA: TGTGCCAGCAGGTTGCTAGCGGGAGAAGAGACCCAGTACTTC. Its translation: CASRLLAGEETQYF.

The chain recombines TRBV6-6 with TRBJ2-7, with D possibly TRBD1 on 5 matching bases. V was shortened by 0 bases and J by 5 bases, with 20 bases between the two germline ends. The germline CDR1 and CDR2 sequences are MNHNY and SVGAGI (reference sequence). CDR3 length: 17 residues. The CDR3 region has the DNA TGTGCCAGCAGTTACTCACCCCCGCGTCAGGGTCCCCACGAGCAGTACTTC. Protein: CASSYSPPRQGPHEQYF.

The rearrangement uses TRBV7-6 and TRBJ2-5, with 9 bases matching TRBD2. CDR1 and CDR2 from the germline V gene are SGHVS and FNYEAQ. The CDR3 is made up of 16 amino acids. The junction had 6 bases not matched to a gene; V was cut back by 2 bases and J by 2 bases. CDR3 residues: CASSLFVLAGQETQYF. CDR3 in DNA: TGTGCCAGCAGCTTATTTGTCCTAGCGGGACAAGAGACCCAGTACTTC.

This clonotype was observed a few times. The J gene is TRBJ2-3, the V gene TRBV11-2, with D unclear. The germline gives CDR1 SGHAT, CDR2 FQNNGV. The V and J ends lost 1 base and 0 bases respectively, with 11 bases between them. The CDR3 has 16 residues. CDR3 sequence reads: CASSLGALTSTDTQYF. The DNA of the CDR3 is TGTGCCAGCAGCTTAGGGGCCTTAACTAGCACAGATACGCAGTATTTT.

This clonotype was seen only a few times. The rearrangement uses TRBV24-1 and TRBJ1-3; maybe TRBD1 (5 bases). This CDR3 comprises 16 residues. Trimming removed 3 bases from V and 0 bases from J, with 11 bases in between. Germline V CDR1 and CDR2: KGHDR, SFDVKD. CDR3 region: CATSDGGVSSGNTIYF. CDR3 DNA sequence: TGTGCCACCAGTGATGGAGGGGTGAGCTCTGGAAACACCATATATTTT.

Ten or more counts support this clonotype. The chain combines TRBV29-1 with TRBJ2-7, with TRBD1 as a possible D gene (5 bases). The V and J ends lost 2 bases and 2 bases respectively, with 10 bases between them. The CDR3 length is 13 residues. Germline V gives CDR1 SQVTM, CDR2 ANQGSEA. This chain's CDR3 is CSVEWGRPYEQYF. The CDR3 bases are TGCAGCGTTGAATGGGGCAGGCCCTACGAGCAGTACTTC.

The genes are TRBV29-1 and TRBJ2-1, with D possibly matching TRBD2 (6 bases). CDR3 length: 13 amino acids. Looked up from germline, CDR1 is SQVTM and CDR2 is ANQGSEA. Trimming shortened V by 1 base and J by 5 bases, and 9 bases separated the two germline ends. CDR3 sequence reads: CSVEGRGNNEQFF. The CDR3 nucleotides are TGCAGCGTTGAAGGTCGCGGGAACAATGAGCAGTTCTTC.